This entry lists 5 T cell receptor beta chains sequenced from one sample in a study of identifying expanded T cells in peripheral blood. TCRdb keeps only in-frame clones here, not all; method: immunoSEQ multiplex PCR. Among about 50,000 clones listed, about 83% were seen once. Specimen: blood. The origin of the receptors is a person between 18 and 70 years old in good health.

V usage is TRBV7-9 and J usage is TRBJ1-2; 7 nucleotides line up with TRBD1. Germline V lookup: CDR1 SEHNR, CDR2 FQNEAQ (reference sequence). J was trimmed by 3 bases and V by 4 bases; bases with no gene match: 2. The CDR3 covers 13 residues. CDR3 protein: CASSSGQHYGYTF. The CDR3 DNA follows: TGTGCCAGCAGCTCGGGACAGCACTATGGCTACACCTTC.

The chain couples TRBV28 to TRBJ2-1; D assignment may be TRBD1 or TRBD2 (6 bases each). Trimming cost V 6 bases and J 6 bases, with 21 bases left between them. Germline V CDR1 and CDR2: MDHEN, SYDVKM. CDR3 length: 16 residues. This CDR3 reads CASRSQGGPDPNEQFF. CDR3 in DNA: TGTGCCAGCAGATCACAGGGAGGCCCTGACCCCAATGAGCAGTTCTTC. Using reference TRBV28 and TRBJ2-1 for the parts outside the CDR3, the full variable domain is DVKVTQSSRYLVKRTGEKVFLECVQDMDHENMFWYRQDPGLGLRLIYFSYDVKMKEKGDIPEGYSVSREKKERFSLILESASTNQTSMYLCASRSQGGPDPNEQFFGPGTRLTVL.

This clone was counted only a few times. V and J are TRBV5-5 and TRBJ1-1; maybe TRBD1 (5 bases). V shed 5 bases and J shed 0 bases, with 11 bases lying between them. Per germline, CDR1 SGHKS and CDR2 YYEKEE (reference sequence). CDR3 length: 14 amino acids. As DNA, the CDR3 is TGTGCCAGCAGGGCACAGGACGTGAACACTGAAGCTTTCTTT. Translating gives CASRAQDVNTEAFF.

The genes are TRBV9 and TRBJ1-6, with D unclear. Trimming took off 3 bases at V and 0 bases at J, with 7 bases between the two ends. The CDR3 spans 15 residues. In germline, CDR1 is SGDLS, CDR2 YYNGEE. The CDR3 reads CASSASSSYNSPLHF. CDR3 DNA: TGTGCCAGCAGCGCGAGTAGCTCCTATAATTCACCCCTCCACTTT.

The CDR3 loop reads CASSLAVGNEKLFF. CDR3 coding DNA: TGTGCCAGCAGCTTAGCGGTGGGTAACGAAAAACTGTTTTTT. The genes are TRBV7-9 and TRBJ1-4; D gene uncertain. Germline V gene data show CDR1 as SEHNR and CDR2 as FQNEAQ (reference sequence). The CDR3 extends over 14 amino acids. Trimming stripped 0 bases from V and 8 bases from J, with 10 bases between.